This T cell receptor beta chain was captured by sequencing in a study of immunodeficiency (dated by TCRdb to the late 2010s). About the study as a whole: Repertoire analysis was performed to search for VDJ recombination defects and oligoclonality. Broad study findings and their caveats: Between patients and controls, productive entropy and V-J pairing of CD4+ T cells looked similar. In the entropy comparisons of patients against healthy controls, patients were shown as n=3 (open circles), and an effect of thymic development was suggested only as a possibility. Based on top-100 and total clonotype frequencies, severe oligoclonality was found in patient CD8+ T cells but not in patient CD4+ T cells.

A word on this clone: The antigen it binds to is not known. There are no base qualities to consult, and no much larger clone falls within one base.

Patients showed reduced numbers of naive CD4 T cells and, even more so, naive CD8 T cells, along with expanded effector memory subpopulations. Before TCR sequencing, CD3+CD4+ T cells were sorted from fresh PBMCs. After extraction using the QIAamp DNA Blood Mini Kit, genomic DNA was sent off for immunoSEQ repertoire analysis. CDR3 regions were amplified by multiplex PCR from a standard quantity of genomic DNA template. PCR products were sequenced on an Illumina platform. On the authors' methods: Alignment of sequences to a reference was performed, and V, D and J gene definitions were taken from IMGT. To get rid of PCR and sequencing errors, closely related sequences were merged using a nearest-neighbor clustering algorithm. V, D and J usage was analyzed in productive unique and total sequences using ImmunoSEQ Analyzer tools and R version 3.6.1. In TCRdb, the immuneACCESS table is reduced to in-frame sequences with V and J assigned. These tables do not hold every clone; where another copy was compared, an unresolved V gene accounts for under half, and the others remain unexplained. D and trimming were read from the DNA, whereas the V and J calls and clone size are those reported in that table. The sample has about 2,300 clones on record, approximately 91% of them singletons. Around 8% of the sample goes to the ten largest clones.

Deletion took 1 base off V and 8 bases off J, with a span of 9 bases between the germline ends. The CDR3 sequence holds 13 residues, the cysteine and phenylalanine included. CDR3 DNA only is kept here, 39 bases in frame from base 1. In the germline V gene, CDR1 corresponds to SGHDT and CDR2 to YYEEEE. This clonotype was sampled from a girl aged 10 to 17 with POLD1 deficiency. Input material: CD4+ T cells from blood. The V gene is TRBV5-6 and the J gene is TRBJ1-4, with no confident D gene call. The encoded CDR3 is CASSLMALEKLFF. The nucleotide sequence is given as TGTGCCAGCAGCTTGATGGCGTTGGAAAAACTGTTTTTT.